This entry is about one T cell receptor beta chain. Expressed TCRB transcripts were sequenced, since all the RNA that had been isolated was reverse transcribed. Sequencing used immunoSEQ multiplex PCR; TCRdb keeps in-frame clones, though not all of them. There are about 360,000 clones in the sample; about 12% occur only once, and more than 0.015% lies in the top ten. This record belongs to a study of beta chain features in type 1 diabetes. Trimming stripped 6 bases from V and 0 bases from J, with 9 bases between. CDR1 is SNHLY and CDR2 is FYNNEI in the germline V gene. This CDR3 spans 14 amino acids. The rearrangement links TRBV2 to TRBJ1-5, with unresolved D. The sequence was obtained from a man younger than 35 in good health. The material sequenced was naive CD4+ T cells from blood. The CDR3 is CASSARGSNQPQHF. The CDR3 DNA follows: TGTGCCAGCAGCGCTAGAGGTAGCAATCAGCCCCAGCATTTT.